This TCR beta chain originates from a study of molecular identifiers for immune sequencing clone quantification. Study at large: Five aliquots were made in replicates from the RNA of around 20,000 or 100,000 naive CD8 cells, and four were sequenced.

Libraries of bulk TCR were made by previously described methods (with listed TCR primers). One entry per CDR3 protein results from TCRdb running MiXCR on the PCR reads. The data contain hundreds of thousands of distinct CDR3 sequences, about a quarter of them seen just once; the ten biggest clones take up 0.65% to 0.95%. The junction had 6 bases not matched to a gene; V was cut back by 6 bases and J by 0 bases. This CDR3 region has 15 residues. Per germline, CDR1 LNHDA and CDR2 SQIVND (reference sequence). A CD8+CD4-CCR7+CD45RA+ phenotype served as the sorting definition for naive CD8 T cells. This rearrangement joins TRBV19 to TRBJ2-3; 7 nucleotides agree with TRBD2. The source of this sequence is a human donor in good health. Some libraries in this study had Jurkat cell RNA spiked in. The sample consisted of naive CD8+ T cells from blood, with Jurkat cell RNA spiked in. Subset: FACS-sorted CD8+CD4-CCR7+CD45RA+ naive T cells. The CDR3 DNA sequence: TGTGCCAGTAGGAGCGGGATCTCTAGCACAGATACGCAGTATTTT. Protein: CASRSGISSTDTQYF.